This is a list of T cell receptor beta chains from one sample in a study of CD8 T cell repertoires and HIV-1 epitope variants. This table comes from immunoSEQ multiplex PCR, and its TCRdb copy is limited to in-frame clones, with some not included. Of more than 85,000 clones in the sample, around 75% were seen once. Sequenced material: uncultured baseline CD8+ T cells from peripheral blood mononuclear cells (PBMCs). The receptors originated from a male donor with HIV. CDR3s include the opening cysteine and the closing phenylalanine or tryptophan. Each record gives: CDR3 length, V gene, J gene, clone size, D gene, CDR3 protein, CDR3 DNA. The D gene is left open where the match is weak. Only part of the rows carry a size: once, few, many, or a class if the clone is expanded.

11	TRBV18	TRBJ2-5	NA	NA	CASSPSETQYF	TGTGCCAGCTCACCATCAGAGACCCAGTACTTC
19	TRBV9	TRBJ2-2	few	TRBD2	CASSPGPSGGDSNTGELFF	TGTGCCAGCAGCCCTGGTCCTAGCGGGGGGGATTCGAACACCGGGGAGCTGTTTTTT
18	TRBV7-2	TRBJ2-7	NA	NA	CASSLRLLAAGWKGEQYF	TGTGCCAGCAGCTTAAGGTTACTCGCGGCGGGGTGGAAGGGCGAGCAGTACTTC
14	TRBV6-1	TRBJ2-7	NA	TRBD2	CASSGLAGDYEQYF	TGTGCCAGCAGTGGACTAGCGGGGGACTACGAGCAGTACTTC
14	TRBV6-5	TRBJ2-5	NA	TRBD1	CASSYSTGTETQYF	TGTGCCAGCAGTTACTCGACAGGGACGGAGACCCAGTACTTC
16	TRBV6-5	TRBJ2-6	NA	NA	CASSYSTGGGANVLTF	TGTGCCAGCAGTTACTCGACGGGGGGCGGGGCCAACGTCCTGACTTTC
12	TRBV6-6	TRBJ1-1	NA	NA	CASSPLGTEAFF	TGTGCCAGCAGCCCTCTGGGCACTGAAGCTTTCTTT
15	TRBV6-5	TRBJ2-4	NA	NA	CASSFSGLAKNIQYF	TGTGCCAGCAGTTTTTCAGGGTTGGCCAAAAACATTCAGTACTTC
12	TRBV5-4	TRBJ2-7	NA	NA	CASSLGRDEQYF	TGTGCCAGCAGCTTGGGGAGGGACGAGCAGTACTTC
13	TRBV19	TRBJ1-1	NA	NA	CASSIATATEAFF	TGTGCCAGTAGTATAGCGACAGCCACTGAAGCTTTCTTT
13	TRBV5-1	TRBJ2-7	few	NA	CASSAGPANEQYF	TGCGCCAGCAGCGCCGGGCCGGCGAACGAGCAGTACTTC
15	TRBV9	TRBJ1-1	few	NA	CASSGGPGRDTEAFF	TGTGCCAGCAGCGGAGGGCCCGGGCGGGACACTGAAGCTTTCTTT
15	TRBV28	TRBJ1-5	NA	NA	CASSLGAFGGQPQHF	TGTGCCAGCAGTTTAGGCGCTTTCGGGGGCCAGCCCCAGCATTTT
14	TRBV27	TRBJ1-4	NA	NA	CASSFGQSNEKLFF	TGTGCCAGCAGCTTCGGACAGAGTAATGAAAAACTGTTTTTT
17	TRBV4-2	TRBJ2-1	NA	TRBD2	CASSQGTSGGPHNEQFF	TGTGCCAGCAGCCAAGGGACTAGCGGGGGGCCCCACAATGAGCAGTTCTTC
15	TRBV7-9	TRBJ1-1	few	NA	CASSLNGGSNTEAFF	TGTGCCAGCAGCTTAAATGGGGGTTCCAACACTGAAGCTTTCTTT
14	TRBV30	TRBJ2-6	once	NA	CAWSTFSGANVLTF	TGTGCCTGGAGTACATTCTCTGGGGCCAACGTCCTGACTTTC
12	TRBV5-1	TRBJ2-3	NA	NA	CASSSPSDTQYF	TGCGCCAGCAGCTCCCCTTCGGATACGCAGTATTTT
15	TRBV18	TRBJ2-7	NA	NA	CASSPTYAGGNEQYF	TGTGCCAGCTCACCTACCTACGCAGGTGGGAACGAGCAGTACTTC
14	TRBV5-4	TRBJ2-3	NA	NA	CASSSKKDSDTQYF	TGTGCCAGCAGCTCCAAAAAAGACTCAGATACGCAGTATTTT
18	TRBV18	TRBJ1-2	NA	NA	CASSPRGPDTGRGRGYTF	TGTGCCAGCTCACCTCGCGGTCCGGACACGGGGAGGGGACGAGGCTACACCTTC
15	TRBV30	TRBJ1-3	NA	NA	CAWRGDVHSGNTIYF	TGTGCCTGGAGGGGAGACGTACACTCTGGAAACACCATATATTTT
15	TRBV5-1	TRBJ2-1	NA	NA	CASSLDQGSYNEQFF	TGCGCCAGCAGCTTGGACCAGGGATCCTACAATGAGCAGTTCTTC
12	TRBV30	TRBJ1-3	few	NA	CAGKGSGNTIYF	TGTGCCGGGAAGGGGAGTGGAAACACCATATATTTT
15	TRBV7-2	TRBJ2-5	NA	NA	CASSLAPASAETQYF	TGTGCCAGCAGCTTAGCGCCTGCTAGCGCGGAGACCCAGTACTTC
15	TRBV25-1	TRBJ1-6	NA	TRBD1	CASSDYGTGNSPLHF	TGTGCCAGCAGTGACTACGGGACAGGTAATTCACCCCTCCACTTT
13	TRBV7-9	TRBJ2-7	NA	NA	CASSLGPPYEQYF	TGTGCCAGCAGCTTAGGACCTCCCTACGAGCAGTACTTC
15	TRBV29-1	TRBJ2-2	NA	NA	CSVEDGRTEAGELFF	TGCAGCGTTGAAGACGGGCGGACGGAGGCCGGGGAGCTGTTTTTT
14	TRBV2	TRBJ2-7	NA	NA	CASSTGLQPHEQYF	TGTGCCAGCAGTACCGGGCTACAGCCCCACGAGCAGTACTTC
12	TRBV29-1	TRBJ1-5	NA	NA	CSVGGFNQPQHF	TGCAGCGTTGGAGGGTTTAATCAGCCCCAGCATTTT
16	TRBV7-6	TRBJ2-5	NA	TRBD1	CASSPQPPRGQETQYF	TGTGCCAGCAGTCCTCAACCTCCCAGGGGGCAAGAGACCCAGTACTTC
13	TRBV7-9	TRBJ2-1	many	NA	CASSLDGYNEQFF	TGTGCCAGCAGCTTGGACGGCTACAATGAGCAGTTCTTC
12	TRBV11-2	TRBJ1-1	NA	NA	CASRQQNTEAFF	TGTGCCAGCAGGCAGCAGAACACTGAAGCTTTCTTT
16	TRBV7-2	TRBJ2-1	NA	NA	CASSLVAGSSYNEQFF	TGTGCCAGCAGCTTAGTGGCCGGGAGCTCCTACAATGAGCAGTTCTTC
16	TRBV7-9	TRBJ1-5	NA	NA	CASSLYSLGSNQPQHF	TGTGCCAGCAGCTTATATTCTCTGGGGAGCAATCAGCCCCAGCATTTT
13	TRBV14	TRBJ1-1	many	NA	CASSLEEHTEAFF	TGTGCCAGCAGCCTGGAGGAGCACACTGAAGCTTTCTTT
15	TRBV15	TRBJ2-7	NA	NA	CATSPGGDSSYEQYF	TGTGCCACCAGCCCTGGAGGGGACAGTTCCTACGAGCAGTACTTC
16	TRBV27	TRBJ2-1	NA	TRBD2	CASRRGGQIRYNEQFF	TGTGCCAGCAGACGGGGGGGACAAATCCGATACAATGAGCAGTTCTTC
14	TRBV6-1	TRBJ2-5	NA	TRBD2	CASTVAGGQETQYF	TGTGCCAGCACTGTAGCGGGGGGCCAAGAGACCCAGTACTTC
14	TRBV29-1	TRBJ2-3	NA	NA	CSVEGHSFTDTQYF	TGCAGCGTTGAAGGGCACAGCTTCACAGATACGCAGTATTTT
13	TRBV7-9	TRBJ2-5	NA	NA	CASSLEQEETQYF	TGTGCCAGCAGCTTAGAACAGGAAGAGACCCAGTACTTC
16	TRBV4-2	TRBJ2-7	NA	TRBD1	CASSQEKGTGSYEQYF	TGTGCCAGCAGCCAAGAAAAGGGGACAGGCTCCTACGAGCAGTACTTC
16	TRBV25-1	TRBJ2-1	NA	NA	CASSELSGGSYNEQFF	TGTGCCAGCAGTGAATTATCCGGGGGCTCCTACAATGAGCAGTTCTTC
12	TRBV29-1	TRBJ1-2	few	TRBD1	CSVRTGDGGYTF	TGCAGCGTCAGGACAGGGGACGGTGGCTACACCTTC
15	TRBV6-5	TRBJ2-1	once	TRBD2	CASTEAGGRNNEQFF	TGTGCCAGCACCGAAGCGGGGGGACGGAACAATGAGCAGTTCTTC
14	TRBV27	TRBJ2-3	NA	NA	CASTEMTGTDTQYF	TGTGCCAGCACTGAAATGACCGGCACAGATACGCAGTATTTT
16	TRBV4-1	TRBJ1-2	NA	NA	CASSQVVRVPRYGYTF	TGCGCCAGCAGCCAAGTGGTCCGGGTCCCCCGCTATGGCTACACCTTC
16	TRBV6-6	TRBJ1-3	NA	NA	CASSYSEAGQADTIYF	TGTGCCAGCAGTTACTCTGAGGCAGGTCAGGCAGACACCATATATTTT
14	TRBV27	TRBJ1-2	NA	TRBD1	CASSSTGVDYGYTF	TGTGCCAGCAGCTCCACAGGGGTGGACTATGGCTACACCTTC
14	TRBV5-4	TRBJ2-7	NA	TRBD2	CASSLGGGKYEQYF	TGTGCCAGCAGCTTGGGCGGGGGGAAGTACGAGCAGTACTTC
14	TRBV30	TRBJ1-2	NA	TRBD1	CAWSKTGTDYGYTF	TGTGCCTGGAGTAAGACAGGGACCGACTATGGCTACACCTTC
16	TRBV14	TRBJ2-3	few	TRBD2	CASSHGTSVSTDTQYF	TGTGCCAGCAGCCATGGGACTAGCGTAAGCACAGATACGCAGTATTTT
16	TRBV11-2	TRBJ2-3	few	TRBD2	CASSLVASGRRGTQYF	TGTGCCAGCAGCTTAGTAGCTAGCGGGAGAAGGGGTACGCAGTATTTT
18	TRBV6-1	TRBJ2-3	NA	TRBD2	CASSELAGAEVTPDTQYF	TGTGCCAGCAGTGAATTAGCGGGGGCCGAAGTTACCCCAGATACGCAGTATTTT
15	TRBV6-5	TRBJ2-6	NA	NA	CASRLGSSGANVLTF	TGTGCCAGCAGGTTGGGGAGCTCTGGGGCCAACGTCCTGACTTTC
12	TRBV28	TRBJ2-7	few	NA	CASSFGRREQYF	TGTGCCAGCAGTTTTGGCCGCCGCGAGCAGTACTTC
16	TRBV18	TRBJ2-1	few	NA	CASSPTRGDGYNEQFF	TGTGCCAGCTCCCCGACGCGAGGGGACGGCTACAATGAGCAGTTCTTC
14	TRBV28	TRBJ2-7	NA	TRBD2	CASSLLAPTYEQYF	TGTGCCAGCAGCCTACTAGCGCCTACCTACGAGCAGTACTTC
11	TRBV28	TRBJ2-7	NA	NA	CASRGGEEQYF	TGTGCCAGCAGGGGGGGAGAAGAGCAGTACTTC
17	TRBV18	TRBJ1-2	NA	TRBD1	CASSPPGQGSNWYGYTF	TGTGCCAGCTCACCTCCGGGACAGGGGAGTAATTGGTATGGCTACACCTTC